This entry lists 11 T cell receptor beta chains sequenced from one sample in a study of T cells in tumors after PD-1 blockade (dated by TCRdb to the late 2010s). This sample's time point label indicates: before anti-PD-1 therapy. Libraries came from the immunoSEQ multiplex PCR assay. As stored in TCRdb, this immuneACCESS dataset retains in-frame rearrangements with V and J assigned. A fraction of the clones does not appear; measured against another copy, unresolved V genes explain less than half of the discrepancy, and the remainder lacks a known reason. The sample data list fewer than 15,000 clones, and around 68% of these were observed just once. Under 30% of the sample comes from the top ten. This sample comprised tumor tissue, obtained before anti-PD-1 treatment. These receptors all come from a human donor with cutaneous squamous cell carcinoma.

The chain joins TRBV9 to TRBJ2-7; D possibly matches TRBD1 or TRBD2 (6 bases each). The germline V gene encodes CDR1 SGDLS and CDR2 YYNGEE. This CDR3 has 15 residues. The V and J ends lost 0 bases and 7 bases respectively, with 17 bases between them. CDR3 protein: CASSVGGTPITEQYF. The DNA of the CDR3 is TGTGCCAGCAGCGTAGGCGGGACACCCATTACAGAGCAGTACTTC.

The gene calls are TRBV6-5 and TRBJ2-7, with D possibly being TRBD2 (5 bases). The CDR3 consists of 14 residues. Germline CDR1 and CDR2: MNHEY and SVGAGI. V lost 6 bases and J lost 3, with 15 bases in between. The CDR3 DNA reads TGTGCCAGCAGCCCCGGGAAGGGTCTCTACGAGCAGTACTTC. Residues: CASSPGKGLYEQYF.

The rearrangement links TRBV7-2 to TRBJ1-2; D remains unclear. The CDR3 is 14 residues long. V shed 5 bases and J shed 7 bases, with 17 bases lying between them. Germline V gene sequence: CDR1 SGHTA, CDR2 FQGNSA. The DNA of the CDR3 is TGTGCCAGCAGCCCACCGGGGTCCGCGTCTGGCTACACCTTC. This gives the protein CASSPPGSASGYTF.

By sample fraction, this clone is medium-sized. The genes are TRBV29-1 and TRBJ1-1, with D hard to call. V was cut by 6 bases and J by 3 bases, with 5 bases left in between. CDR3 length equals 10 residues. Germline values: CDR1 SQVTM, CDR2 ANQGSEA. The CDR3 coding sequence is TGCAGCGTGCGAGACACTGAAGCTTTCTTT. It yields the protein CSVRDTEAFF. The variable domain in full, with the rest retrieved from reference TRBV29-1 and TRBJ1-1, is SAVISQKPSRDICQRGTSLTIQCQVDSQVTMMFWYRQQPGQSLTLIATANQGSEATYESGFVIDKFPISRPNLTFSTLTVSNMSPEDSSIYLCSVRDTEAFFGQGTRLTVV.

This clone ranks as medium-sized. The sample contains more than one DNA sequence encoding this CDR3. CDR3 sequence (DNA): TGCAGCGCTGCCAGGGGGCAAGAGACCCAGTACTTC. Protein product: CSAARGQETQYF. V and J are TRBV29-1 and TRBJ2-5, with TRBD1 matching 7 bases. V was pared by 7 bases and J by 2 bases, with 4 bases of the junction left unmatched. Germline assignment: CDR1 SQVTM and CDR2 ANQGSEA. The CDR3 is 12 residues long. The whole variable domain, filled in from reference TRBV29-1 and TRBJ2-5, reads SAVISQKPSRDICQRGTSLTIQCQVDSQVTMMFWYRQQPGQSLTLIATANQGSEATYESGFVIDKFPISRPNLTFSTLTVSNMSPEDSSIYLCSAARGQETQYFGPGTRLLVL.

The chain has TRBV21-1 and TRBJ2-7; TRBD1 is taken as the D call from the table, unchecked against the DNA. TRBV21-1 is designated a pseudogene. The CDR3 runs to 20 residues. CDR3 bases: TGTGCCAGCAGCGCGCAACGGCCATTGAATTACAGGACCCTTACCTACGAGCAGTACTTC. The encoded protein is CASSAQRPLNYRTLTYEQYF.

By share of the sample, this clone is medium-sized. The chain employs TRBV2 and TRBJ1-4; D not certain. Germline CDR1 is SNHLY and CDR2 is FYNNEI. The CDR3 totals 15 residues. V shed 0 bases and J shed 3 bases, with 8 bases lying between them. The DNA for the CDR3 is TGTGCCAGCAGTGAAGCCCGGATATCTAATGAAAAACTGTTTTTT. Translation: CASSEARISNEKLFF. Full variable domain (missing parts from reference TRBV2 and TRBJ1-4): EPEVTQTPSHQVTQMGQEVILRCVPISNHLYFYWYRQILGQKVEFLVSFYNNEISEKSEIFDDQFSVERPDGSNFTLKIRSTKLEDSAMYFCASSEARISNEKLFFGSGTQLSVL.

The V call is TRBV5-4, the J call TRBJ1-6; D uncertain. Trimming left V 3 bases short and J 2 bases short, with 12 bases between. CDR3 length: 16 amino acids. Germline loops: CDR1 SGHNT, CDR2 YYREEE (reference sequence). The CDR3 nucleotides read TGTGCCAGCAGCTATTCCGCAGAAACCTATAATTCACCCCTCCACTTT. Amino acids: CASSYSAETYNSPLHF.

This clone was seen a handful of times. CDR3 bases: TGTGCCAGCATCATGGGGGGGAGGGCTGAAGCTTTCTTT. It translates to CASIMGGRAEAFF. The chain carries TRBV28 and TRBJ1-1, with D tentatively TRBD1 (5 bases). Germline loops: CDR1 MDHEN, CDR2 SYDVKM. This CDR3 is 13 amino acids long. V dropped 7 bases and J dropped 6 bases, with 15 bases sitting between them.

J is TRBJ2-7 and V is TRBV9; TRBD2 might be the D (6 bases). The CDR3 is made up of 18 amino acids. Germline lookup yields CDR1 SGDLS and CDR2 YYNGEE. Trimming took 0 bases from V and 0 from J, leaving 19 bases between them. CDR3 nucleotide sequence: TGTGCCAGCAGCGTAGGAGGTTCATCGGGAGTAAGCTCCTACGAGCAGTACTTC. Translation gives CASSVGGSSGVSSYEQYF. The full variable domain, its missing parts supplied by reference TRBV9 and TRBJ2-7, is DSGVTQTPKHLITATGQRVTLRCSPRSGDLSVYWYQQSLDQGLQFLIQYYNGEERAKGNILERFSAQQFPDLHSELNLSSLELGDSALYFCASSVGGSSGVSSYEQYFGPGTRLTVT.

The rearrangement joins TRBV2 to TRBJ2-7; 7 positions match TRBD1. V lost 5 bases and J lost 3; bases outside the gene matches: 7. This CDR3 has 14 residues. Germline V CDR1 and CDR2: SNHLY, FYNNEI. CDR3 sequence: CASSKSGTVYEQYF. CDR3 bases: TGTGCCAGCAGTAAATCCGGGACAGTCTACGAGCAGTACTTC.